Included here is one T cell receptor beta chain sequence, with context. The data derive from a study of blood T cell repertoires in COVID-19. Using immunoSEQ multiplex PCR, the repertoire was profiled, and TCRdb retains in-frame clones only, with some absent. The sample contains about 210,000 clones, 84% of which appear only once. The sequence was obtained from a man aged 35-49 years who had recovered from COVID-19. The specimen was peripheral blood.

CDR3 DNA sequence: TGCGCCAGCAGCTTGGGTGCGGCAGGGGGAAACACCATATATTTT. It encodes CASSLGAAGGNTIYF. The V call is TRBV5-1, the J call TRBJ1-3; D is possibly TRBD1 (5 bases). The CDR3 is made up of 15 amino acids. V lost 0 bases and J lost 4, with 11 bases in between. The V gene's germline CDR1 is SGHRS and CDR2 YFSETQ.